Each of the 28 T cell receptor beta chains below was sequenced from the same sample in a study of cytomegalovirus exposure and HLA in healthy donors. Primers for the PCR totalled 60 Vbeta and 13 Jbeta. The data were produced by immunoSEQ multiplex PCR, yet TCRdb's version contains in-frame clones alone and is incomplete. The data contain under 200,000 clones, 65% to 85% of them singletons. Input material: PBMCs. The receptors derive from a man in his sixties in good health and CMV-seronegative.

This chain links TRBV7-9 with TRBJ2-7; D uncertain. From germline, CDR1 is SEHNR and CDR2 FQNEAQ (reference sequence). The CDR3 is made up of 12 amino acids. The V end lost 5 bases, the J end lost 2 bases, and 7 bases lay between the germline ends. The CDR3 DNA sequence: TGTGCCAGCAGCCGTGTTGCCTACGAGCAGTACTTC. It codes for CASSRVAYEQYF.

J is TRBJ1-1 and V is TRBV5-6, with no clear D. The CDR3 runs to 13 residues. V lost 4 bases to trimming and J lost 4 bases, with 11 bases between them. Germline V gene lookup returns CDR1 SGHDT and CDR2 YYEEEE. The CDR3 DNA is TGTGCCAGCAGCCGAGGAGGAATCACTGAAGCTTTCTTT. Its protein is CASSRGGITEAFF. The whole variable domain, filled in from reference TRBV5-6 and TRBJ1-1, reads DAGVTQSPTHLIKTRGQQVTLRCSPKSGHDTVSWYQQALGQGPQFIFQYYEEEERQRGNFPDRFSGHQFPNYSSELNVNALLLGDSALYLCASSRGGITEAFFGQGTRLTVV.

This chain joins TRBV5-1 and TRBJ2-5, with D perhaps TRBD1 (6 bases). With 2 bases removed from V and 1 base from J, the gap between germline ends came to 12 bases. Germline-derived CDR1 and CDR2 are SGHRS and YFSETQ. The CDR3 has 15 residues. CDR3 bases: TGCGCCAGCAGCTTAGGACAGCCACTCCAAGAGACCCAGTACTTC. Protein product: CASSLGQPLQETQYF.

The chain is built from TRBV11-2 and TRBJ1-4; D perhaps matches TRBD1 (6 bases). CDR1 and CDR2 from the germline V gene are SGHAT and FQNNGV. V was shortened by 5 bases and J by 0 bases, with 19 bases between the two germline ends. This CDR3 has 18 residues. The DNA for the CDR3 is TGTGCCAGCAGCCGAATCAGGGGTCCCACCCCAACTAATGAAAAACTGTTTTTT. Amino acid sequence: CASSRIRGPTPTNEKLFF.

This chain uses TRBV7-9 with TRBJ1-1; D is unresolved. With 1 base removed from V and 0 bases from J, the gap between germline ends came to 15 bases. The CDR3 runs to 17 residues. Per germline, CDR1 SEHNR and CDR2 FQNEAQ (reference sequence). As DNA, the CDR3 is TGTGCCAGCAGCTTAGACGGCGGGTGGTCGATGAACACTGAAGCTTTCTTT. This translates into CASSLDGGWSMNTEAFF.

The CDR3: CASSLKWTGDYSGANVLTF. DNA for the CDR3: TGTGCCAGCAGCTTAAAATGGACAGGGGATTACTCTGGGGCCAACGTCCTGACTTTC. This chain links TRBV7-2 with TRBJ2-6; TRBD1 agrees at 9 bases. Germline trimming cut 2 bases from V and 0 bases from J; bases unmatched to any gene: 8. This CDR3 region has 19 residues. CDR1 SGHTA and CDR2 FQGNSA come from the germline V gene.

In DNA form, the CDR3 reads TGTGCCAGCAGCTTGTCCCCGACTCCTGGGACCGGGGAGCTGTTTTTT. Protein: CASSLSPTPGTGELFF. The chain is built from TRBV5-4 and TRBJ2-2; D unclear. Germline CDR1 reads SGHNT; CDR2 reads YYREEE (reference sequence). The length of the CDR3 is 16 residues. Trimming removed 1 base from V and 5 bases from J, with 15 bases in between.

V and J are TRBV21-1 and TRBJ2-5; TRBD1 is the table's D call and was not checked against the DNA. TRBV21-1 is deemed a pseudogene. CDR3 length: 18 amino acids. This chain's CDR3 is CASSAQTRPDRGRKTQYF. CDR3 nucleotides: TGTGCCAGCAGCGCCCAAACCCGCCCGGACAGGGGGCGAAAGACCCAGTACTTC.

J is TRBJ1-2 and V is TRBV14; D remains unclear. Per germline, CDR1 SGHDN and CDR2 FVKESK. Trimming stripped 5 bases from V and 4 bases from J, with 8 bases between. The CDR3 extends over 12 amino acids. The CDR3 DNA reads TGTGCCAGCAGCTACGACACCTATGGCTACACCTTC. Amino acid sequence: CASSYDTYGYTF.

This clone has only one observation. The chain carries TRBV10-2 and TRBJ1-4, with 9 bases lining up with TRBD1. The length of the CDR3 is 15 residues. CDR1 and CDR2 from the germline V gene are WSHSY and SAAADI. V lost 8 bases and J lost 8; bases outside the gene matches: 12. The CDR3 DNA reads as TGCGCCAGCGGCAATTGGGACAGGGTACGAGAAAAACTGTTTTTT. Translating it yields CASGNWDRVREKLFF.

V is TRBV6-5 and J is TRBJ1-2; D gene ambiguous. The germline V gene has CDR1 MNHEY and CDR2 SVGAGI. The CDR3 has 16 amino acids. Trimming took 2 bases from V and 4 from J, leaving 17 bases between them. The CDR3 region has the DNA TGTGCCAGCAGTTACGGCTATAGGGAGGTTAGCTATGGCTACACCTTC. Translating it yields CASSYGYREVSYGYTF.

This chain uses TRBV30 with TRBJ2-1; TRBD2 agrees at 9 bases. The CDR3 length is 17 residues. V trimming: 0 bases; J trimming: 2 bases; junction bases outside the gene matches: 8. Germline V gene lookup returns CDR1 GTSNPN and CDR2 SVGIG (reference sequence). CDR3 loop: CAWSVRGLAGPYNEQFF. As DNA, the CDR3 is TGTGCCTGGAGTGTACGTGGGCTAGCGGGACCCTACAATGAGCAGTTCTTC.

This clone was detected only a few times. This chain connects TRBV27 to TRBJ2-7, with a weak D call TRBD1 (5 bases). Trimming took off 1 base at V and 0 bases at J, with 10 bases between the two ends. The CDR3 length is 15 residues. Per the germline V gene, CDR1 is MNHEY and CDR2 is SMNVEV (reference sequence). The CDR3 nucleotides read TGTGCCAGCAGTTTATTACCACAGGTCTCCTACGAGCAGTACTTC. Its translation is CASSLLPQVSYEQYF.

The chain carries TRBV5-1 and TRBJ2-5; D call uncertain. Germline CDR1 is SGHRS and CDR2 is YFSETQ. V lost 0 bases and J lost 2, with 11 bases in between. The CDR3 consists of 15 residues. For the CDR3, the DNA is TGCGCCAGCAGCTTGGCCTTTAGTTCACAAGAGACCCAGTACTTC. It is translated as CASSLAFSSQETQYF.

The chain recombines TRBV9 with TRBJ2-2; no clear D gene. CDR3 length: 15 residues. Germline V gives CDR1 SGDLS, CDR2 YYNGEE. Trimming removed 0 bases at V and 3 bases at J, with 9 bases between. The chain's CDR3 is CASSVAATYTGELFF. The CDR3 nucleotides are TGTGCCAGCAGCGTAGCCGCCACATACACCGGGGAGCTGTTTTTT.

The V call is TRBV14, the J call TRBJ2-1; perhaps TRBD2 as D (7 bases). The V gene lost 1 base and the J gene lost 8 bases, with 9 bases spanning the gap. Germline-derived CDR1 and CDR2 are SGHDN and FVKESK. The CDR3 totals 13 residues. The CDR3 reads CASSQAGGHEQFF. CDR3 in DNA: TGTGCCAGCAGCCAAGCGGGGGGCCATGAGCAGTTCTTC.

This clone has only a few counts. V gene TRBV6-6 combines with J gene TRBJ1-5, with a possible D match to TRBD1 (5 bases). From germline, CDR1 is MNHNY and CDR2 SVGAGI (reference sequence). The germline V and J ends were trimmed by 4 bases and 5 bases, with 15 bases remaining between them. The CDR3 has 15 amino acids. This CDR3 is CASSLGETEYQPQHF. The CDR3 DNA reads as TGTGCCAGCAGTTTGGGCGAGACAGAGTATCAGCCCCAGCATTTT.

This CDR3 reads CASSGGTGNTEAFF. In DNA form, the CDR3 reads TGCGCCAGCAGCGGGGGGACAGGGAACACTGAAGCTTTCTTT. The chain couples TRBV5-1 to TRBJ1-1; TRBD1 matches 8 bases. This CDR3 has 14 amino acids. Germline V gene data show CDR1 as SGHRS and CDR2 as YFSETQ. The J segment lost 1 base and the V segment lost 4 bases, leaving 3 bases of the junction unmatched.

The genes are TRBV5-6 and TRBJ1-1; D possibly corresponds to TRBD1 (6 bases). V gave up 6 bases and J gave up 1 base, with 19 bases separating them. The CDR3 has 16 amino acids. Per the germline V gene, CDR1 is SGHDT and CDR2 is YYEEEE. CDR3 amino acids: CASTPNTGRGNTEAFF. DNA for the CDR3: TGTGCCAGCACCCCTAACACAGGGAGAGGGAACACTGAAGCTTTCTTT. Full variable domain (rest looked up from reference TRBV5-6 and TRBJ1-1): DAGVTQSPTHLIKTRGQQVTLRCSPKSGHDTVSWYQQALGQGPQFIFQYYEEEERQRGNFPDRFSGHQFPNYSSELNVNALLLGDSALYLCASTPNTGRGNTEAFFGQGTRLTVV.

The chain employs TRBV6-1 and TRBJ1-1; D is undetermined. The CDR3 covers 14 residues. Germline V gene lookup returns CDR1 MNHNS and CDR2 SASEGT. V lost 1 base to trimming and J lost 2 bases, with 8 bases between them. The CDR3 region is CASSEVRGNTEAFF. The CDR3 DNA follows: TGTGCCAGCAGTGAAGTGCGGGGAAACACTGAAGCTTTCTTT.

This clone was counted only a few times. The V call is TRBV6-6, the J call TRBJ2-3; no definite D call. Trimming left V 6 bases short and J 5 bases short, with 12 bases between. In germline, CDR1 is MNHNY, CDR2 SVGAGI (reference sequence). CDR3 length equals 13 residues. The CDR3 DNA sequence: TGTGCCAGCAGCCCCCTGGGCAAAGATACGCAGTATTTT. Translating it yields CASSPLGKDTQYF.

The chain couples TRBV6-4 to TRBJ2-5; 9 bases are shared with TRBD2. The germline CDR1 and CDR2 sequences are MRHNA and SNTAGT. The CDR3 consists of 16 residues. V trimming: 4 bases; J trimming: 4 bases; junction bases outside the gene matches: 10. The CDR3 spells CASSASTSGGAETQYF. CDR3 in DNA: TGTGCCAGCAGTGCCTCGACTAGCGGAGGGGCAGAGACCCAGTACTTC.

V usage is TRBV19 and J usage is TRBJ1-1; a weak D match, TRBD1 (6 bases). The CDR3 is made up of 12 amino acids. V was shortened by 6 bases and J by 7 bases, with 12 bases between the two germline ends. Germline assignment: CDR1 LNHDA and CDR2 SQIVND (reference sequence). The CDR3 DNA follows: TGTGCCAGTAGGGACAGAGGGATTGAAGCTTTCTTT. Its translation is CASRDRGIEAFF.

The V and J genes are TRBV2 and TRBJ1-6; tentatively, D is TRBD1 (6 bases). CDR3 length: 13 residues. The ends were cut back, 8 bases at V and 6 bases at J, with 11 bases in the middle. In germline, CDR1 is SNHLY, CDR2 FYNNEI. The CDR3 spells CASQGGGNSPLHF. The CDR3 DNA reads as TGTGCCAGCCAGGGAGGGGGTAATTCACCCCTCCACTTT. Drawing the rest from reference TRBV2 and TRBJ1-6, the complete variable domain is EPEVTQTPSHQVTQMGQEVILRCVPISNHLYFYWYRQILGQKVEFLVSFYNNEISEKSEIFDDQFSVERPDGSNFTLKIRSTKLEDSAMYFCASQGGGNSPLHFGNGTRLTVT.

This chain joins TRBV5-8 and TRBJ1-3; the D is unclear. The CDR3 totals 15 residues. Germline values: CDR1 SGHTS, CDR2 YDEGEE. V lost 0 bases to trimming and J lost 3 bases, with 10 bases between them. Written as DNA, the CDR3 is TGTGCCAGCAGCTTGGTCCGGAGCAGTGGAAACACCATATATTTT. This codes for CASSLVRSSGNTIYF.

The CDR3 DNA sequence: TGTGCCAGCAGCGGACCAGGGACAGGGGGCGCGAGGGGCAATCAGCCCCAGCATTTT. It codes for CASSGPGTGGARGNQPQHF. The chain combines TRBV7-9 with TRBJ1-5; the match to TRBD1 covers 12 bases. Germline lookup yields CDR1 SEHNR and CDR2 FQNEAQ (reference sequence). V lost 5 bases and J lost 2; bases outside the gene matches: 13. This CDR3 has 19 residues.

The chain employs TRBV30 and TRBJ1-4, with D possibly matching TRBD1 (6 bases). The CDR3 spans 13 residues. Trimming left V 2 bases short and J 6 bases short, with 10 bases between. Germline loops: CDR1 GTSNPN, CDR2 SVGIG (reference sequence). For the CDR3, the DNA is TGTGCCTGGAGTAAGGGGGAGTATGAAAAACTGTTTTTT. Protein sequence: CAWSKGEYEKLFF.

The chain has TRBV5-5 and TRBJ1-5; possibly TRBD1 for D (5 bases). This CDR3 is 15 amino acids long. CDR1 is SGHKS, CDR2 YYEKEE, per germline (reference sequence). V lost 1 base to trimming and J lost 4 bases, with 12 bases between them. Here the CDR3 reads CASSLSGNGNQPQHF. As DNA, the CDR3 is TGTGCCAGCAGCTTGTCAGGGAATGGTAATCAGCCCCAGCATTTT. The full variable domain, with the rest looked up from reference TRBV5-5 and TRBJ1-5, is DAGVTQSPTHLIKTRGQQVTLRCSPISGHKSVSWYQQVLGQGPQFIFQYYEKEERGRGNFPDRFSARQFPNYSSELNVNALLLGDSALYLCASSLSGNGNQPQHFGDGTRLSIL.